This T cell receptor (beta chain) appears in the sequencing data of a study of cytomegalovirus exposure and HLA in healthy donors. A multiplex PCR was run with 60 Vbeta primers and 13 Jbeta primers. Clones were sequenced by immunoSEQ multiplex PCR, and TCRdb holds only the in-frame ones, with some missing. The sample shows under 110,000 clones, 75% of them seen only once. V lost 4 bases and J 8 bases, leaving 14 bases between the germline ends. The germline CDR1 and CDR2 sequences are MGHRA and YSYEKL. The length of the CDR3 is 13 residues. The chain joins TRBV4-1 to TRBJ1-1; D is unclear. The receptor's source is a middle-aged man in good health and CMV-seronegative. Input material: PBMCs. CDR3 nucleotides: TGCGCCAGCAGCCCAGAGTGGAGGCCCGAAGCTTTCTTT. It is translated as CASSPEWRPEAFF.